Listed below are T cell receptor beta chains from one sample, sequenced in a study of T cell repertoires in cytomegalovirus infection. The antigens of these receptors remain unknown. TCRdb processed the reads anew with MiXCR; each CDR3 protein has one entry. The data show some 800,000 distinct CDR3 sequences, 30% to 35% seen once. Here the sequenced sample was cultured CD8+ T cells from PBMCs, taken from culture after CMV antigen stimulation. Receptors originate from a human donor in good health (CMV status not recorded). Some clones in this sample may be carry-over from other donors' samples. The CDR3 runs from the conserved cysteine through the conserved F or W. Fields, in order: V gene, CDR3 protein.

TRBV7-9 | CASSGGQGASGYTF
TRBV5-1 | CASKGQGLYGYTF
TRBV28 | CASRGAGGTQETQYF
TRBV7-9 | CASSSDRGRGYEQYF
TRBV10-1 | CASSEKTAPYEQYF
TRBV6-6 | CASSSDRGLSPLHF
TRBV7-9 | CASSFKEPEAFF
TRBV7-9 | CASSSTGEGGYEQYF
TRBV7-6 | CASSLGSWEQYF
TRBV2 | CASEDRQSLNTEAFF
TRBV7-4 | CASNSREQGTQETQYF
TRBV6-5 | CASSYGHPNTGELFF
TRBV7-3 | CASSTLTGGNTGELFF
TRBV6-6 | CASSYTTEMNTEAFF
TRBV7-9 | CASSVDRVPANEKLFF
TRBV6-1 | CASMKDRVINSPLHF
TRBV7-6 | CASSLRGTSGGTFNEQFF
TRBV19 | CASSKPGRIYQPQHF
TRBV27 | CASSLEAEKLFF
TRBV10-3 | CAISESGTGQPHGYTF
TRBV6-5 | CASSYDMGGSDTQYF
TRBV7-8 | CASSLDGGEQTQYF
TRBV12-5 | CASGFGSNQPQHF
TRBV14 | CASSQEGRGINEKLFF
TRBV6-4 | CASSDSSRRDTQYF
TRBV6-5 | CASTYSTGRNEQFF
TRBV7-2 | CASSLAWTEYNEQFF
TRBV25-1 | CASSEGTVYNEQFF
TRBV12-3/TRBV12-4 | CASSFGGGAYEQYF
TRBV7-2 | CASSLSAGGIGELFF